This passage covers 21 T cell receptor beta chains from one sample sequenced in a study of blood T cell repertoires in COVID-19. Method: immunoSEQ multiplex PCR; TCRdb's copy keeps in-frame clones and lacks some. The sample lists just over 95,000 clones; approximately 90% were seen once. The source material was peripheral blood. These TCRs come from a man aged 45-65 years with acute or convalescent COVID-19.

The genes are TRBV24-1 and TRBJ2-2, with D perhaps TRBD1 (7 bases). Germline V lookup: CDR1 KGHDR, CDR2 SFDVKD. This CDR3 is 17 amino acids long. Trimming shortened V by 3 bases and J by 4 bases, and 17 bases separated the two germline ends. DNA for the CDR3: TGTGCCACCAGTGATGGAGGGACAGCGCGGGTCACCGGGGAGCTGTTTTTT. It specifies CATSDGGTARVTGELFF.

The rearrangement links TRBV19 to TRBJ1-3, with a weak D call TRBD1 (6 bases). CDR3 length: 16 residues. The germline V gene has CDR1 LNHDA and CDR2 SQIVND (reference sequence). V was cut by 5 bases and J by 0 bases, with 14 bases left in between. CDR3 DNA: TGTGCCAGTAGTTCCCTCCGACAGGTCTCTGGAAACACCATATATTTT. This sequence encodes CASSSLRQVSGNTIYF.

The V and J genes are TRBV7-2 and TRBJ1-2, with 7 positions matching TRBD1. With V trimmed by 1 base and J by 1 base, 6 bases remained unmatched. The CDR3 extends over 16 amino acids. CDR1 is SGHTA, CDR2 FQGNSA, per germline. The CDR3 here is CASSLGPGTVNYGYTF. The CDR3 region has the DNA TGTGCCAGCAGCTTAGGGCCCGGGACAGTTAACTATGGCTACACCTTC.

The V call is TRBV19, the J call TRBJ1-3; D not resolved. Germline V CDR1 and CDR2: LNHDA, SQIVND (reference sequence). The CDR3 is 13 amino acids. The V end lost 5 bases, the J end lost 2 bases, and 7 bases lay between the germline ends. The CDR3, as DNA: TGTGCCAGTAGTGTCCCGGCTGGAAACACCATATATTTT. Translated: CASSVPAGNTIYF.

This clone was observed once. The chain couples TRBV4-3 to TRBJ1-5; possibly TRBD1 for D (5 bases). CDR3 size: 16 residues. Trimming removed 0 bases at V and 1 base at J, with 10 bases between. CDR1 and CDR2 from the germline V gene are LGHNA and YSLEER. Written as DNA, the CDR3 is TGCGCCAGCAGCCAAGATTGGAGGGGAAGCAATCAGCCCCAGCATTTT. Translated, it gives CASSQDWRGSNQPQHF.

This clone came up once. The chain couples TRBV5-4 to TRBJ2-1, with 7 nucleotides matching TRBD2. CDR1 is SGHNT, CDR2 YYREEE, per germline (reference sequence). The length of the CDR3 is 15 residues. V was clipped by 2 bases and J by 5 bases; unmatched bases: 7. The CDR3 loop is CASSFGPSGNNEQFF. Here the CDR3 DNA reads TGTGCCAGCAGCTTTGGGCCTAGCGGTAACAATGAGCAGTTCTTC. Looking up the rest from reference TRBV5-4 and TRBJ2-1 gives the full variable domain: ETGVTQSPTHLIKTRGQQVTLRCSSQSGHNTVSWYQQALGQGPQFIFQYYREEENGRGNFPPRFSGLQFPNYSSELNVNALELDDSALYLCASSFGPSGNNEQFFGPGTRLTVL.

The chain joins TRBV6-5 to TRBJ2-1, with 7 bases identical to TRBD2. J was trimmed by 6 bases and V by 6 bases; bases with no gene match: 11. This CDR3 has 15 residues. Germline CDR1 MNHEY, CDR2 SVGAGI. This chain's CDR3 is CASSSTAGRINEQFF. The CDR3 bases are TGTGCCAGCAGCTCCACAGCGGGAAGGATCAATGAGCAGTTCTTC.

The CDR3 loop is CASSEATGTGNQPQHF. CDR3 coding DNA: TGTGCCAGCAGTGAAGCTACTGGGACAGGGAATCAGCCCCAGCATTTT. The V and J genes are TRBV6-1 and TRBJ1-5, with 9 bases matching TRBD1. The CDR3 consists of 16 residues. The V gene end was trimmed by 0 bases and the J gene end by 4 bases; junction bases not matched to a gene: 4. CDR1 and CDR2 (germline): MNHNS, SASEGT.

CDR3 nucleotides: TGTGCCAGTAGTTCCGACGGAGTCGGCTCCTACGAGCAGTACTTC. It codes for CASSSDGVGSYEQYF. V and J are TRBV19 and TRBJ2-7; D is ambiguous. This CDR3 has 15 amino acids. V was cut by 5 bases and J by 0 bases, with 14 bases left in between. Germline CDR1 is LNHDA and CDR2 is SQIVND (reference sequence).

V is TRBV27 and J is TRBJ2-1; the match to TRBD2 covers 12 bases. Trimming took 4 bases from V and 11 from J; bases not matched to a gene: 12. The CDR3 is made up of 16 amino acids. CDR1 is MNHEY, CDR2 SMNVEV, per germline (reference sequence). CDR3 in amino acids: CASSSGLAGSNGQQFF. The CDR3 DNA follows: TGTGCCAGCAGTTCCGGACTAGCGGGAAGCAATGGTCAGCAGTTCTTC.

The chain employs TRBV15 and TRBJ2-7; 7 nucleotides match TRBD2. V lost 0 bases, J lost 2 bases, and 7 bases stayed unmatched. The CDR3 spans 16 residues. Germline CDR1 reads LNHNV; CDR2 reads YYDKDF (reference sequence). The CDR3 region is CATSRDGTGGTYEQYF. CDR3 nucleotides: TGTGCCACCAGCAGAGATGGGACGGGAGGAACCTACGAGCAGTACTTC.

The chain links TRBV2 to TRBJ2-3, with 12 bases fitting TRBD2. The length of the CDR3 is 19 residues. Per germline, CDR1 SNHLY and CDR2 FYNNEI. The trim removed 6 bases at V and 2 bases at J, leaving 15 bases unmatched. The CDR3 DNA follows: TGTGCCAGCAGCCTAACTATATCGACTAGCGGGGGAACCACAGATACGCAGTATTTT. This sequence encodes CASSLTISTSGGTTDTQYF. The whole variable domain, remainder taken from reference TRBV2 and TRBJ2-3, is EPEVTQTPSHQVTQMGQEVILRCVPISNHLYFYWYRQILGQKVEFLVSFYNNEISEKSEIFDDQFSVERPDGSNFTLKIRSTKLEDSAMYFCASSLTISTSGGTTDTQYFGPGTRLTVL.

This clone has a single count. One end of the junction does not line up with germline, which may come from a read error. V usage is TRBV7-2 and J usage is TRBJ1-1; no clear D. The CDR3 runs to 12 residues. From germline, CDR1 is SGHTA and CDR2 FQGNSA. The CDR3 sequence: CASSLEVLGIQF. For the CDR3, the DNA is TGTGCCAGCAGCTTAGAAGTTTTGGGCATCCAGTTT.

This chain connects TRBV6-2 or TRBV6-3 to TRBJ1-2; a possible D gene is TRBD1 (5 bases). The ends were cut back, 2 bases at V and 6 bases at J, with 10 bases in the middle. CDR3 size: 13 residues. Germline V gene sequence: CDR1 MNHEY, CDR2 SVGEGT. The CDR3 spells CASSYNRQNGYTF. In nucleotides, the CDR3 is TGTGCCAGCAGTTACAATCGACAGAATGGCTACACCTTC.

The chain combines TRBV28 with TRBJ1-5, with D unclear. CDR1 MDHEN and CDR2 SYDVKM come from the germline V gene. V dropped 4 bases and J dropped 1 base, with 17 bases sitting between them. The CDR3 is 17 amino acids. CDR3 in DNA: TGTGCCAGCAGTTCGCCCCCCGCGGTGAGGAGCAATCAGCCCCAGCATTTT. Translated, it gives CASSSPPAVRSNQPQHF.

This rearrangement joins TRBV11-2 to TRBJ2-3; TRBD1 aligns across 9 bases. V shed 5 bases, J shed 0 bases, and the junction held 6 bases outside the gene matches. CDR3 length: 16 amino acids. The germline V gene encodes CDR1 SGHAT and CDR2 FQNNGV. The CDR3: CASSRTGTGSTDTQYF. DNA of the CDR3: TGTGCCAGCAGCAGAACCGGGACAGGGAGCACAGATACGCAGTATTTT.

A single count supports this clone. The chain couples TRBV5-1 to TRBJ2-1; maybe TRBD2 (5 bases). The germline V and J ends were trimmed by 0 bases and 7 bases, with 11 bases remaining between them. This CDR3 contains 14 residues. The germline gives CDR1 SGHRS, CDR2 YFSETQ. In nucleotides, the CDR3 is TGCGCCAGCAGCTTGGGTGTTAGCGAGAATGAGCAGTTCTTC. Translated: CASSLGVSENEQFF.

The CDR3 DNA follows: TGTGCCAGCAGTTACAGCGAGACCCAGTACTTC. Translating it yields CASSYSETQYF. The chain recombines TRBV6-5 with TRBJ2-5; D not resolved. From germline, CDR1 is MNHEY and CDR2 SVGAGI. V was trimmed by 2 bases and J by 5 bases, leaving 3 bases between them. This CDR3 has 11 residues.

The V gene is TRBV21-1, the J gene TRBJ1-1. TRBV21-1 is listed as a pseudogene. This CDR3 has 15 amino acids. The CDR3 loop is CASSKGSGTLLGVFF. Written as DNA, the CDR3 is TGTGCCAGCAGCAAAGGTTCGGGGACTCTCTTAGGGGTTTTCTTT.

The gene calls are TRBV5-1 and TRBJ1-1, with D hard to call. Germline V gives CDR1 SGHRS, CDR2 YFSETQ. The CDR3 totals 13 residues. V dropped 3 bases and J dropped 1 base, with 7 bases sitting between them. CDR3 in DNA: TGCGCCAGCAGCTCAGGCCCGAACACTGAAGCTTTCTTT. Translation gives CASSSGPNTEAFF.

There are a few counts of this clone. Here the CDR3 reads CASRTGAPNQPQHF. The DNA for the CDR3 is TGTGCCAGCCGAACAGGGGCTCCCAATCAGCCCCAGCATTTT. This sequence joins TRBV25-1 and TRBJ1-5, with TRBD1 matching over 7 bases. The CDR3 has 14 amino acids. V lost 8 bases, J lost 3 bases, and 7 bases stayed unmatched. Per the germline V gene, CDR1 is MGHDK and CDR2 is SYGVNS.